Listed here are 24 T cell receptor beta chains from one sample, sequenced in a study of early T cells in non-severe SARS-CoV-2 infection. TCRdb re-called the 5' RACE reads with MiXCR, one entry per CDR3 protein. Among 50,000 to 55,000 distinct CDR3 sequences listed, 9% to 9.5% were seen once. Material for sequencing was whole blood. The receptors were sampled from an adult who was a healthcare worker with PCR-confirmed SARS-CoV-2 infection or an uninfected control (not recorded which).

This clonotype was picked up one time. With a much larger clone just one base away, this may be a read error. J is TRBJ1-1 and V is TRBV29-1, with a possible D match to TRBD1 (6 bases). In germline, CDR1 is SQVTM, CDR2 ANQGSEA. There are 12 residues in the CDR3. This CDR3 is CGVGRGDTEAFF. The CDR3 DNA is TGCGGCGTTGGGAGGGGGGACACTGAAGCTTTCTTT.

This clonotype has at least ten counts. The chain is built from TRBV5-1 and TRBJ1-2; 8 nucleotides match TRBD1. Germline V lookup: CDR1 SGHRS, CDR2 YFSETQ. There are 14 residues in the CDR3. Trimming cost V 4 bases and J 3 bases; bases outside gene matches: 5. The CDR3 is CASSRTGTDYGYTF. In nucleotides, the CDR3 is TGCGCCAGCAGCCGGACAGGGACGGACTATGGCTACACCTTC.

The table lists this clonotype with a few counts. The chain carries TRBV4-1 and TRBJ2-5, with D unresolved. V lost 4 bases and J 5 bases, leaving 14 bases between the germline ends. CDR3 size: 14 residues. The germline gives CDR1 MGHRA, CDR2 YSYEKL. The DNA for the CDR3 is TGCGCCAGCAGCCGTCAGGACCGGTCTGAGACCCAGTACTTC. Protein product: CASSRQDRSETQYF.

This clonotype appeared many times. J is TRBJ1-4 and V is TRBV20-1, with 8 positions matching TRBD1. The V segment lost 5 bases and the J segment 0 bases; nucleotides outside the gene matches: 5. Germline V gene sequence: CDR1 DFQATT, CDR2 SNEGSKA (reference sequence). The CDR3 runs 15 residues. CDR3 amino acids: CSAEMGQATNEKLFF. The CDR3, as DNA: TGCAGTGCTGAAATGGGACAGGCAACTAATGAAAAACTGTTTTTT.

The chain links TRBV4-2 to TRBJ2-2, with D maybe TRBD1 (5 bases). The CDR3 extends over 16 amino acids. The germline gives CDR1 LGHNA, CDR2 YNFKEQ. The V end was cut by 0 bases, the J end by 2 bases, with 10 bases between. The CDR3 DNA reads TGTGCCAGCAGCCAAGATGTGACAGTTAACACCGGGGAGCTGTTTTTT. Translation: CASSQDVTVNTGELFF.

This clonotype was picked up a small number of times. V and J are TRBV5-4 and TRBJ2-7; TRBD1 might be the D (6 bases). The CDR3 runs 15 residues. With 3 bases removed from V and 6 bases from J, the gap between germline ends came to 19 bases. CDR1 and CDR2 from the germline V gene are SGHNT and YYREEE (reference sequence). The CDR3 protein is CASSYQQGYLGEQYF. The DNA for the CDR3 is TGTGCCAGCAGCTACCAGCAGGGGTATTTGGGCGAGCAGTACTTC.

In its sample, this clonotype was seen many times. The chain recombines TRBV18 with TRBJ2-1; D is perhaps TRBD2 (6 bases). Trimming removed 4 bases at V and 4 bases at J, with 17 bases between. The CDR3 covers 16 residues. In germline, CDR1 is KGHSH, CDR2 LQKENI. The CDR3 DNA sequence: TGTGCCAGCTCACAGTCGTGGAGGGGAGGATACAATGAGCAGTTCTTC. This gives the protein CASSQSWRGGYNEQFF.

Ten or more counts support this clonotype. The chain carries TRBV4-2 and TRBJ2-1, with a weak D call TRBD1 (5 bases). CDR1 and CDR2 from the germline V gene are LGHNA and YNFKEQ. There are 19 residues in the CDR3. V was shortened by 0 bases and J by 0 bases, with 18 bases between the two germline ends. CDR3 loop: CASSQDPIQGLNSYNEQFF. DNA of the CDR3: TGTGCCAGCAGCCAAGATCCCATTCAGGGCCTCAACTCCTACAATGAGCAGTTCTTC.

The chain carries TRBV5-4 and TRBJ2-3, with D perhaps TRBD1 (6 bases). The CDR3 length is 13 residues. Germline lookup yields CDR1 SGHNT and CDR2 YYREEE (reference sequence). Trimming removed 4 bases at V and 6 bases at J, with 12 bases between. Here the CDR3 reads CASSKQGGDTQYF. In DNA, the CDR3 is TGTGCCAGCAGCAAACAGGGTGGCGATACGCAGTATTTT.

Many counts were recorded for this clonotype. Written as DNA, the CDR3 is TGTGCCAGCAGTATGGGACTCGGCGGGGAGCTGTTTTTT. Translated, it gives CASSMGLGGELFF. V is TRBV12-3 or TRBV12-4 and J is TRBJ2-2, with D possibly matching TRBD2 (6 bases). CDR3 length: 13 amino acids. V gave up 5 bases and J gave up 7 bases, with 11 bases separating them.

This clonotype was detected many times. This chain connects TRBV19 to TRBJ2-3; D is ambiguous. The V gene's germline CDR1 is LNHDA and CDR2 SQIVND (reference sequence). This CDR3 comprises 15 residues. The V gene lost 3 bases and the J gene lost 7 bases, with 17 bases spanning the gap. CDR3 region: CASSMNSGSSNTQYF. The CDR3 bases are TGTGCCAGTAGTATGAACAGTGGCAGCTCCAATACGCAGTATTTT.

At least ten counts were recorded for this clonotype. V is TRBV5-5 and J is TRBJ1-2; no firm D call. This CDR3 is 13 amino acids long. The germline V gene has CDR1 SGHKS and CDR2 YYEKEE (reference sequence). Trimming left V 0 bases short and J 8 bases short, with 11 bases between. The CDR3 protein is CASSLAQAVGYTF. Here the CDR3 DNA reads TGTGCCAGCAGCTTGGCCCAGGCGGTGGGCTACACCTTC.

This clonotype was observed at least ten times. This chain links TRBV28 with TRBJ1-1, with a possible D match to TRBD1 (6 bases). The germline gives CDR1 MDHEN, CDR2 SYDVKM. V was clipped by 8 bases and J by 9 bases, with 16 bases between them. The CDR3 is 12 residues long. The CDR3 region is CASLRGGLKAFF. The CDR3 DNA follows: TGTGCCAGCCTTAGGGGGGGGCTAAAAGCTTTCTTT.

This clonotype has at least ten counts. The chain couples TRBV7-2 to TRBJ2-7; TRBD2 agrees at 10 bases. The CDR3 runs 15 residues. V trimming: 5 bases; J trimming: 4 bases; junction bases outside the gene matches: 8. Germline V CDR1 and CDR2: SGHTA, FQGNSA. The CDR3, as DNA: TGTGCCAGCAGCGCCGGACTAGCGGACCATTACGAGCAGTACTTC. Protein sequence: CASSAGLADHYEQYF.

The table lists this clonotype with many counts. The chain combines TRBV20-1 with TRBJ2-1, with D perhaps matching TRBD2 (6 bases). The CDR3 contains 13 residues. V gave up 3 bases and J gave up 4 bases, with 10 bases separating them. CDR1 and CDR2 (germline): DFQATT, SNEGSKA (reference sequence). Here the CDR3 reads CSASGAGYNEQFF. In DNA, the CDR3 is TGCAGTGCTAGTGGGGCGGGGTACAATGAGCAGTTCTTC.

The table lists this clonotype with a few counts. This chain uses TRBV4-3 with TRBJ1-2, with D hard to call. In germline, CDR1 is LGHNA, CDR2 YSLEER. There are 13 residues in the CDR3. The V end was cut by 1 base, the J end by 5 bases, with 8 bases between. The DNA for the CDR3 is TGCGCCAGCAGCCAAGTTAGTGGATATGGCTACACCTTC. This translates into CASSQVSGYGYTF.

The genes are TRBV5-4 and TRBJ2-1; D is undetermined. The CDR3 loop spans 12 amino acids. Germline-derived CDR1 and CDR2 are SGHNT and YYREEE (reference sequence). Trimming took off 2 bases at V and 9 bases at J, with 9 bases between the two ends. The CDR3 is CASSFYVGEQFF. The CDR3 DNA reads as TGTGCCAGCAGCTTCTATGTAGGTGAGCAGTTCTTC.

The table lists this clonotype with many counts. This chain connects TRBV6-1 to TRBJ1-2, with D possibly TRBD1 on 5 matching bases. V gave up 1 base and J gave up 6 bases, with 15 bases separating them. The CDR3 is 15 residues long. Germline loops: CDR1 MNHNS, CDR2 SASEGT. Written as DNA, the CDR3 is TGTGCCAGCAGTGAAGGGCCGGCGGGGGAGAATGGCTACACCTTC. Translated, it gives CASSEGPAGENGYTF.

This clonotype was recorded many times. The chain is built from TRBV5-1 and TRBJ2-3; D perhaps matches TRBD1 (6 bases). The CDR3 extends over 15 amino acids. Trimming removed 0 bases at V and 1 base at J, with 9 bases between. Germline CDR1 is SGHRS and CDR2 is YFSETQ. In DNA form, the CDR3 reads TGCGCCAGCAGCTTGGGGGGGCAACGCACAGATACGCAGTATTTT. This codes for CASSLGGQRTDTQYF.

This clonotype appeared many times. This chain links TRBV3-1 with TRBJ2-1; maybe TRBD2 (6 bases). The length of the CDR3 is 12 residues. Trimming took 4 bases from V and 12 from J, leaving 13 bases between them. CDR1 and CDR2 from the germline V gene are LGHDT and YNNKEL (reference sequence). CDR3 bases: TGTGCCAGCAGCCTCGTTGGAGGGAGGCAGTTCTTC. This translates into CASSLVGGRQFF.

This clonotype was observed many times. The rearrangement links TRBV20-1 to TRBJ1-1; D is unresolved. The germline V gene encodes CDR1 DFQATT and CDR2 SNEGSKA (reference sequence). V lost 3 bases and J 0 bases, leaving 8 bases between the germline ends. CDR3 length equals 13 residues. In nucleotides, the CDR3 is TGCAGTGCTAGCCCCAACCTGAACACTGAAGCTTTCTTT. Encoded protein: CSASPNLNTEAFF.

This clonotype was seen repeatedly, ten times or more. The genes are TRBV5-1 and TRBJ2-3, with D tentatively TRBD2 (5 bases). V gave up 0 bases and J gave up 5 bases, with 10 bases separating them. This CDR3 spans 14 amino acids. CDR1 is SGHRS and CDR2 is YFSETQ in the germline V gene. CDR3 sequence: CASSLAMRVDTQYF. Here the CDR3 DNA reads TGCGCCAGCAGCTTGGCCATGAGGGTAGATACGCAGTATTTT.

This clonotype was detected ten times or more. The V call is TRBV19, the J call TRBJ2-1, with D perhaps TRBD2 (6 bases). The CDR3 spans 16 residues. Trimming pared 1 base from V and 2 bases from J, leaving 12 bases between. Germline V gives CDR1 LNHDA, CDR2 SQIVND (reference sequence). CDR3 nucleotide sequence: TGTGCCAGTAGTATAGGACTAGTCCTTGCCTACAATGAGCAGTTCTTC. It specifies CASSIGLVLAYNEQFF.

This clonotype was observed many times. The V gene is TRBV20-1, the J gene TRBJ2-1; D not resolved. CDR3 length equals 13 residues. Per germline, CDR1 DFQATT and CDR2 SNEGSKA (reference sequence). The V gene lost 6 bases and the J gene lost 0 bases, with 9 bases spanning the gap. The CDR3 loop is CSAPIVSYNEQFF. The CDR3 DNA is TGCAGTGCCCCAATTGTCTCCTACAATGAGCAGTTCTTC.